This T cell receptor (beta chain) was recorded in a study of T cells expressing NK-cell markers. CDR1 and CDR2 (germline): DFQATT, SNEGSKA (reference sequence). The CDR3 contains 15 residues. TCRdb reanalyzed the 5' RACE reads, giving one entry per CDR3 protein sequence and no DNA. Its table lists about 460,000 distinct CDR3 sequences. Overall study results and limits: In a group of 5 or 6 donors, dominant NKG2C+ clonotypes represented 1.0-7.0% of CD8+ T cells.

About this clonotype: Its antigen remains unidentified.

Sequencing was done on a sample of blood T cells: a sorted CD56 or NKG2C T cell subset, CD4+ or CD8+ T cells, or bulk PBMC T cells (not recorded which). V gene TRBV20-1 combines with J gene TRBJ2-2; TCRdb's D call, TRBD1, is unchecked because there is no DNA. The receptor was derived from a woman between 45 and 60 years old in good health. The chain's CDR3 is CSAPRGAGATGELFF.